Shown below are 32 T cell receptor beta chains from a single sample sequenced in a study of blood T cell repertoires in COVID-19. The method was immunoSEQ multiplex PCR; TCRdb's version includes in-frame clones alone and lacks a portion of them. This sample yields 350,000 to 450,000 clones, of which around nine tenths are seen a single time; approximately 2.9% belongs to the top ten. Source material: peripheral blood. All receptors derive from a human donor in a cohort sampled during active COVID-19.

The rearrangement joins TRBV15 to TRBJ2-1; 9 bases are a match to TRBD2. With 8 bases clipped from V and 8 bases from J, the junction kept 13 bases outside the gene matches. CDR1 is LNHNV and CDR2 is YYDKDF in the germline V gene (reference sequence). This CDR3 region has 15 residues. DNA for the CDR3: TGTGCCACCCGTCTAGCCGGACTAGCGACGGATGAGCAGTTCTTC. Translation: CATRLAGLATDEQFF.

The chain has TRBV30 and TRBJ2-7, with 11 positions matching TRBD1. The CDR3 runs 15 residues. Unmatched junction bases numbered 8, after V lost 5 bases and J lost 2 bases. The germline CDR1 and CDR2 sequences are GTSNPN and SVGIG (reference sequence). The CDR3 DNA follows: TGTGCCTGGGCCCCCGGGACAGGGGGTACCTACGAGCAGTACTTC. Translation gives CAWAPGTGGTYEQYF. Based on the CDR3 plus reference TRBV30 and TRBJ2-7, the full variable domain is SQTIHQWPATLVQPVGSPLSLECTVEGTSNPNLYWYRQAAGRGLQLLFYSVGIGQISSEVPQNLSASRPQDRQFILSSKKLLLSDSGFYLCAWAPGTGGTYEQYFGPGTRLTVT.

This clone has a count of ten or more. The rearrangement joins TRBV5-1 to TRBJ2-2; no firm D call. The CDR3 sequence is 14 residues long. The ends were cut back, 4 bases at V and 1 base at J, with 8 bases in the middle. Germline V CDR1 and CDR2: SGHRS, YFSETQ. The CDR3 DNA is TGCGCCAGCAGCGACGACATGAACACCGGGGAGCTGTTTTTT. Its protein is CASSDDMNTGELFF.

The chain uses TRBV30 and TRBJ1-1; weak D call: TRBD1 (6 bases). The CDR3 length is 14 residues. V shed 2 bases and J shed 2 bases, with 12 bases lying between them. Germline loops: CDR1 GTSNPN, CDR2 SVGIG (reference sequence). CDR3 sequence reads: CAWSSDSTNTEAFF. CDR3 DNA sequence: TGTGCCTGGAGTTCGGACAGTACCAACACTGAAGCTTTCTTT.

This chain links TRBV29-1 with TRBJ2-5; unclear D gene. The germline gives CDR1 SQVTM, CDR2 ANQGSEA. V lost 2 bases and J 1 base, leaving 5 bases between the germline ends. The CDR3 sequence is 12 residues long. CDR3 sequence: CSVETGQETQYF. CDR3 bases: TGCAGCGTTGAAACCGGCCAAGAGACCCAGTACTTC.

This chain links TRBV5-1 with TRBJ2-3, with D tentatively TRBD1 (6 bases). Germline V gene data show CDR1 as SGHRS and CDR2 as YFSETQ. The length of the CDR3 is 15 residues. Trimming shortened V by 6 bases and J by 3 bases, and 17 bases separated the two germline ends. The CDR3 sequence: CASNSLGTLTDTQYF. The CDR3 coding sequence is TGCGCCAGCAACAGCCTCGGGACATTGACAGATACGCAGTATTTT.

This chain links TRBV11-2 with TRBJ2-3; TRBD2 matches 10 bases. The CDR3 is made up of 17 amino acids. V lost 2 bases, J lost 4 bases, and 9 bases stayed unmatched. Germline lookup yields CDR1 SGHAT and CDR2 FQNNGV. CDR3 region: CASSLKGSGGMSDTQYF. CDR3 nucleotide sequence: TGTGCCAGCAGCTTAAAGGGTAGCGGGGGGATGTCAGATACGCAGTATTTT.

This sequence joins TRBV7-3 and TRBJ2-3; 8 nucleotides agree with TRBD2. Per germline, CDR1 SGHTA and CDR2 FQGTGA. CDR3 length equals 16 residues. V was pared by 1 base and J by 3 bases, with 6 bases of the junction left unmatched. Here the CDR3 DNA reads TGTGCCAGCAGCTTAAACCCCCCGGGGGGGACAGATACGCAGTATTTT. Residues: CASSLNPPGGTDTQYF.

The rearrangement joins TRBV9 to TRBJ1-2; D not resolved. Trimming cost V 0 bases and J 3 bases, with 9 bases left between them. Germline V lookup: CDR1 SGDLS, CDR2 YYNGEE. The CDR3 is 14 residues long. The CDR3 loop reads CASSVDEGDYGYTF. The CDR3 bases are TGTGCCAGCAGCGTAGACGAGGGAGACTATGGCTACACCTTC.

The chain joins TRBV19 to TRBJ2-7, with 7 bases fitting TRBD2. Germline CDR1 reads LNHDA; CDR2 reads SQIVND (reference sequence). The V and J ends lost 6 bases and 5 bases, in that order; junction bases with no gene match: 10. The CDR3 loop spans 14 amino acids. Here the CDR3 reads CASRAVAGGHEQYF. The CDR3 coding sequence is TGTGCCAGTAGGGCGGTAGCGGGTGGCCACGAGCAGTACTTC.

The V and J genes are TRBV2 and TRBJ2-7, with D perhaps matching TRBD2 (5 bases). Germline CDR1 SNHLY, CDR2 FYNNEI. V lost 11 bases to trimming and J lost 2 bases, with 16 bases between them. This CDR3 spans 13 amino acids. In nucleotides, the CDR3 is TGTGCCTCCCGGGCGGGTCCCCCCTACGAGCAGTACTTC. This sequence encodes CASRAGPPYEQYF.

The CDR3 DNA is TGTGCCAGCAGCTCCGTGACAGGTGGGTCCACGGGCGAGCAGTACTTC. Translation gives CASSSVTGGSTGEQYF. The chain couples TRBV7-8 to TRBJ2-7; maybe TRBD1 (6 bases). V gave up 4 bases and J gave up 6 bases, with 22 bases separating them. This CDR3 contains 16 residues. Germline V gene lookup returns CDR1 SGHVS and CDR2 FQNEAQ. The variable domain in full, with the rest retrieved from reference TRBV7-8 and TRBJ2-7, is GAGVSQSPRYKVAKRGQDVALRCDPISGHVSLFWYQQALGQGPEFLTYFQNEAQLDKSGLPSDRFFAERPEGSVSTLKIQRTQQEDSAVYLCASSSVTGGSTGEQYFGPGTRLTVT.

To note about this clone: Other DNA sequences of this sample code for an identical CDR3. V and J are TRBV7-2 and TRBJ2-6, with 7 bases fitting TRBD1. The CDR3 length is 15 residues. Germline CDR1 is SGHTA and CDR2 is FQGNSA. V shed 5 bases and J 1 base; nucleotides not matched to a gene: 2. The CDR3 loop is CASSRTGSGANVLTF. The CDR3 DNA is TGTGCCAGCAGCCGGACAGGTTCTGGGGCCAACGTCCTGACTTTC.

This chain uses TRBV28 with TRBJ2-2; 9 bases agree with TRBD2. CDR3 size: 16 residues. The trim removed 3 bases at V and 4 bases at J, leaving 6 bases unmatched. Germline CDR1 reads MDHEN; CDR2 reads SYDVKM. In nucleotides, the CDR3 is TGTGCCAGCAGTTTCGGAGCGGGAGGACGCACCGGGGAGCTGTTTTTT. Residues: CASSFGAGGRTGELFF.

For the CDR3, the DNA is TGTGCCAGCAGTTTGATCCGGCTAGCGGGAAGTAACACCGGGGAGCTGTTTTTT. Its protein product is CASSLIRLAGSNTGELFF. This sequence joins TRBV5-6 and TRBJ2-2; 9 bases fit TRBD2. The CDR3 is 18 amino acids. Looked up from germline, CDR1 is SGHDT and CDR2 is YYEEEE. V lost 5 bases and J lost 2; bases outside the gene matches: 13.

The rearrangement joins TRBV19 to TRBJ1-5; D gene uncertain. The V gene lost 3 bases and the J gene lost 11 bases, with 14 bases spanning the gap. CDR3 length: 13 residues. Germline lookup yields CDR1 LNHDA and CDR2 SQIVND (reference sequence). The CDR3 here is CASSIRTSSAQHF. The DNA for the CDR3 is TGTGCCAGTAGTATTAGGACTTCTTCGGCCCAGCATTTT.

This chain connects TRBV19 to TRBJ2-7; tentative D call: TRBD2 (5 bases). V lost 4 bases and J 3 bases, leaving 10 bases between the germline ends. This CDR3 region has 13 residues. Per germline, CDR1 LNHDA and CDR2 SQIVND (reference sequence). The CDR3 bases are TGTGCCAGTAGTACCCCCGGGGACTACGAGCAGTACTTC. This translates into CASSTPGDYEQYF.

V usage is TRBV3-1 (or the pseudogene TRBV3-2) and J usage is TRBJ2-5; D possibly corresponds to TRBD2 (6 bases). The CDR3 is 14 residues long. Germline loops: CDR1 LGHDT, CDR2 YNNKEL (reference sequence). Trimming took off 3 bases at V and 4 bases at J, with 12 bases between the two ends. CDR3 nucleotide sequence: TGTGCCAGCAGCCAGAGGACTATCGGAGAGACCCAGTACTTC. Translating it yields CASSQRTIGETQYF.

The chain couples TRBV6-1 to TRBJ1-5; 8 positions agree with TRBD1. V gave up 0 bases and J gave up 5 bases; unmatched junction bases: 3. The CDR3 spans 15 residues. CDR1 and CDR2 (germline): MNHNS, SASEGT. CDR3 nucleotides: TGTGCCAGCAGTGAAGCGCCAGGGGGCGATCAGCCCCAGCATTTT. As protein: CASSEAPGGDQPQHF.

The chain has TRBV11-2 and TRBJ1-3; D perhaps matches TRBD1 (5 bases). The V end was cut by 3 bases, the J end by 0 bases, with 12 bases between. The CDR3 contains 16 residues. Germline values: CDR1 SGHAT, CDR2 FQNNGV. Here the CDR3 reads CASSFKGPLSGNTIYF. For the CDR3, the DNA is TGTGCCAGCAGCTTCAAGGGGCCCCTCTCTGGAAACACCATATATTTT.

This chain links TRBV20-1 with TRBJ1-5; 9 nucleotides match TRBD1. The junction had 15 bases not matched to a gene; V was cut back by 3 bases and J by 0 bases. Germline CDR1 is DFQATT and CDR2 is SNEGSKA (reference sequence). The CDR3 length is 19 residues. Written as DNA, the CDR3 is TGCAGTGCTAGTTCTCCGGGACAGGGCCCCCCGTATAGCAATCAGCCCCAGCATTTT. Translated: CSASSPGQGPPYSNQPQHF.

The rearrangement uses TRBV10-2 and TRBJ2-7; 8 positions agree with TRBD1. The V and J ends lost 4 bases and 6 bases, in that order; junction bases with no gene match: 5. The CDR3 extends over 13 amino acids. CDR1 is WSHSY, CDR2 SAAADI, per germline. The CDR3 loop is CASSVSGGGEQYF. In nucleotides, the CDR3 is TGCGCCAGCAGTGTGTCAGGGGGCGGCGAGCAGTACTTC.

This chain uses TRBV7-3 with TRBJ2-1, with a possible D match to TRBD1 (5 bases). In germline, CDR1 is SGHTA, CDR2 FQGTGA. Trimming stripped 0 bases from V and 9 bases from J, with 12 bases between. The CDR3 length is 14 residues. The CDR3 DNA is TGTGCCAGCAGCTTAACCCCAGACAGTTCTGAGCAGTTCTTC. This encodes CASSLTPDSSEQFF.

The chain has TRBV7-6 and TRBJ2-2, with 7 bases matching TRBD1. Germline-derived CDR1 and CDR2 are SGHVS and FNYEAQ. The CDR3 loop spans 17 amino acids. J lost 3 bases, V lost 5 bases, and 12 bases had no gene match. CDR3 sequence (DNA): TGTGCCAGCAGCATTGCCGGGACAGAGGGTGACACCGGGGAGCTGTTTTTT. Its translation is CASSIAGTEGDTGELFF.

The CDR3 DNA follows: TGTGCCACCAGTGAGACTAGCGGGGAAGAGCAGTTCTTC. Its protein is CATSETSGEEQFF. The chain has TRBV24-1 and TRBJ2-1; 11 positions agree with TRBD2. The CDR3 totals 13 residues. With V trimmed by 4 bases and J by 10 bases, 2 bases remained unmatched. The germline V gene has CDR1 KGHDR and CDR2 SFDVKD.

The genes are TRBV20-1 and TRBJ2-1; D gene unclear. This CDR3 is built from 11 residues. Germline V CDR1 and CDR2: DFQATT, SNEGSKA (reference sequence). Trimming took off 3 bases at V and 13 bases at J, with 13 bases between the two ends. Here the CDR3 DNA reads TGCAGTGCTAGGCCCAGTCAGATCCAGTTCTTC. Encoded protein: CSARPSQIQFF.

The chain employs TRBV6-1 and TRBJ1-2; D is uncertain. From germline, CDR1 is MNHNS and CDR2 SASEGT. The V and J ends lost 1 base and 5 bases respectively, with 20 bases between them. The CDR3 is 17 amino acids. CDR3 in amino acids: CASSEVRQFSPGYGYTF. The CDR3 nucleotides are TGTGCCAGCAGTGAAGTTCGTCAGTTCTCACCGGGGTATGGCTACACCTTC.

This clone has a handful of counts. This chain connects TRBV9 to TRBJ1-1; D perhaps matches TRBD1 (5 bases). The CDR3 loop spans 13 amino acids. The germline V gene has CDR1 SGDLS and CDR2 YYNGEE. V was cut by 3 bases and J by 4 bases, with 10 bases left in between. The CDR3 is CASSAPGGTEAFF. The CDR3 coding sequence is TGTGCCAGCAGCGCCCCCGGGGGCACTGAAGCTTTCTTT.

The rearrangement links TRBV30 to TRBJ1-6, with 7 bases that match TRBD1. After removal of 7 bases from V and 8 bases from J, the junction contained 11 bases not matched to a gene. The CDR3 totals 14 residues. Germline CDR1 reads GTSNPN; CDR2 reads SVGIG (reference sequence). The CDR3 spells CAFQGDGIDSPLHF. DNA of the CDR3: TGTGCCTTTCAGGGGGATGGTATTGATTCACCCCTCCACTTT.

This clone occurred once. The V gene is TRBV11-3, the J gene TRBJ2-2; a possible D gene is TRBD1 (6 bases). The germline V gene encodes CDR1 SGHNT and CDR2 YENEEA. V lost 1 base and J 0 bases, leaving 9 bases between the germline ends. This CDR3 is 16 amino acids long. The CDR3: CASSLGGQTNTGELFF. The DNA for the CDR3 is TGTGCCAGCAGCTTAGGGGGGCAAACGAACACCGGGGAGCTGTTTTTT.

The chain couples TRBV5-1 to TRBJ1-1; TRBD1 is a possible D gene (6 bases). Trimming took 3 bases from V and 3 from J, leaving 15 bases between them. CDR3 size: 15 residues. Germline CDR1 SGHRS, CDR2 YFSETQ. The CDR3 is CASSWGTSRDTEAFF. The CDR3 bases are TGCGCCAGCAGCTGGGGGACATCGAGGGACACTGAAGCTTTCTTT.

The V call is TRBV5-1, the J call TRBJ2-7, with 9 bases identical to TRBD2. Trimming at V came to 3 bases and at J to 5 bases, leaving 3 bases not matched to a gene. The CDR3 has 13 amino acids. Per germline, CDR1 SGHRS and CDR2 YFSETQ. CDR3 region: CASSSRLADEQYF. CDR3 coding DNA: TGCGCCAGCAGCTCTCGACTAGCGGACGAGCAGTACTTC.